This T cell receptor (beta chain) was recovered during a study of cytomegalovirus exposure and HLA in healthy donors. The CDR3 has 16 amino acids. Germline CDR1 and CDR2: SEHNR and FQNEAQ (reference sequence). The J segment lost 4 bases and the V segment lost 6 bases, leaving 10 bases of the junction unmatched. Both 60 Vbeta primers and 13 Jbeta primers went into the PCR. Profiled with immunoSEQ multiplex PCR; TCRdb holds only in-frame clones, not every one. The sample holds 150,000 or so clones, just under 80% seen once. V and J are TRBV7-9 and TRBJ2-7; 12 nucleotides align to TRBD2. This TCR derives from a woman in her forties or fifties in good health and CMV-seropositive. The source material was PBMCs. The CDR3 spells CASSSNPSGRGYEQYF. Written as DNA, the CDR3 is TGTGCCAGCAGTTCTAACCCTAGCGGGAGGGGGTACGAGCAGTACTTC. The full variable domain, its missing parts supplied by reference TRBV7-9 and TRBJ2-7, is DTGVSQNPRHKITKRGQNVTFRCDPISEHNRLYWYRQTLGQGPEFLTYFQNEAQLEKSRLLSDRFSAERPKGSFSTLEIQRTEQGDSAMYLCASSSNPSGRGYEQYFGPGTRLTVT.